The 21 T cell receptor beta chains below were found in one sample sequenced in a study of T-cell reconstitution after alpha-beta-depleted transplantation in children. Preparation of the TCRbeta library used unique molecular identifiers. MiXCR, run by TCRdb on the PCR reads, gives a single entry per CDR3 protein. Of approximately 520,000 distinct CDR3 sequences listed, 9.5% to 12% are singletons. The specimen was PBMCs, mostly from graft donor cells, collected 180 days after TCRalphabeta/CD19-depleted stem cell transplant. The receptors here all came from a female patient aged 2-9 years who had a stem cell transplant for aplastic anemia, so the T cells may come from the graft donor.

The count of this clonotype is one. A single base separates this from a much larger clone, so it may be a read error. CDR3 nucleotide sequence: TGTGCCAGCAGTTTAGGTGAACGGAAGGACACTGAAGCTTTCTTT. Protein product: CASSLGERKDTEAFF. The genes are TRBV12-3 or TRBV12-4 and TRBJ1-1; D is unclear. V was pared by 1 base and J by 3 bases, with 12 bases between. The CDR3 totals 15 residues.

This clonotype was counted a few times. V usage is TRBV4-3 and J usage is TRBJ2-1, with 7 nucleotides matching TRBD2. Trimming cost V 2 bases and J 0 bases; bases outside gene matches: 1. From germline, CDR1 is LGHNA and CDR2 YSLEER. The CDR3 is 15 amino acids. Here the CDR3 DNA reads TGCGCCAGCAGCCAATGGGAGGGCTCCTACAATGAGCAGTTCTTC. Translation: CASSQWEGSYNEQFF.

This sequence joins TRBV7-8 and TRBJ1-5, with 10 bases identical to TRBD1. Germline V gene data show CDR1 as SGHVS and CDR2 as FQNEAQ. V was pared by 5 bases and J by 10 bases, with 23 bases of the junction left unmatched. The CDR3 loop spans 19 amino acids. This CDR3 is CASSPLGVGQGRLFNPQHF. CDR3 nucleotides: TGTGCCAGCAGCCCCCTGGGGGTGGGACAGGGGCGCCTTTTCAACCCCCAGCATTTT.

This clonotype was seen only a few times. This chain connects TRBV18 to TRBJ1-6; D unresolved. This CDR3 spans 16 amino acids. CDR1 is KGHSH and CDR2 is LQKENI in the germline V gene. Trimming shortened V by 4 bases and J by 0 bases, and 10 bases separated the two germline ends. In DNA, the CDR3 is TGTGCCAGCTCACGTATAGGGAGCTCCTATAATTCACCCCTCCACTTT. Translating it yields CASSRIGSSYNSPLHF.

The chain couples TRBV10-3 to TRBJ2-3; D call uncertain. The length of the CDR3 is 14 residues. Trimming cost V 8 bases and J 0 bases, with 12 bases left between them. Germline V gives CDR1 ENHRY, CDR2 SYGVKD. The chain's CDR3 is CAIAGTFSTDTQYF. The CDR3 DNA is TGTGCCATCGCAGGAACCTTTAGCACAGATACGCAGTATTTT.

In this sample, this clonotype turned up a few times. The chain combines TRBV7-2 with TRBJ2-2; D is perhaps TRBD2 (5 bases). V was cut by 7 bases and J by 4 bases, with 19 bases left in between. Germline-derived CDR1 and CDR2 are SGHTA and FQGNSA. The CDR3 sequence is 16 residues long. DNA for the CDR3: TGTGCCAGCACCAAATTGGGTGGGAGCGTCACCGGGGAGCTGTTTTTT. Translating gives CASTKLGGSVTGELFF.

The rearrangement joins TRBV20-1 to TRBJ1-5, with 8 positions matching TRBD1. V lost 6 bases and J lost 3; bases outside the gene matches: 7. The CDR3 sequence is 14 residues long. In germline, CDR1 is DFQATT, CDR2 SNEGSKA (reference sequence). The CDR3 DNA is TGCAGTGCCACCAGGGGGCCCTCCAATCAGCCCCAGCATTTT. Residues: CSATRGPSNQPQHF.

This clonotype has more than one count but fewer than ten. The V and J genes are TRBV6-2 or TRBV6-3 and TRBJ2-7; a weak D match, TRBD2 (5 bases). The germline gives CDR1 MNHEY, CDR2 SVGEGT. The CDR3 contains 18 residues. V lost 0 bases and J lost 0, with 18 bases in between. The CDR3 DNA reads as TGTGCCAGCAGTTACTCGGCGAGCGGAGACCTCTACTCCTACGAGCAGTACGTC. Translated: CASSYSASGDLYSYEQYV.

This chain connects TRBV20-1 to TRBJ2-1, with a tentative D call TRBD1 (5 bases). The CDR3 is 15 residues long. Trimming pared 1 base from V and 3 bases from J, leaving 13 bases between. Germline assignment: CDR1 DFQATT and CDR2 SNEGSKA (reference sequence). The CDR3 loop is CSARARLQGYNEQFF. The DNA for the CDR3 is TGCAGTGCTAGAGCTCGGCTGCAGGGCTACAATGAGCAGTTCTTC.

The chain combines TRBV5-8 with TRBJ2-7; no clear D gene. Per the germline V gene, CDR1 is SGHTS and CDR2 is YDEGEE. With 2 bases removed from V and 5 bases from J, the gap between germline ends came to 14 bases. The CDR3 runs 14 residues. CDR3 bases: TGTGCCAGCAGCTTAGGCCCTCACCTCCACGAGCAGTACTTC. Translated: CASSLGPHLHEQYF.

Turning to this clonotype: A much larger clone is a single base away; this may be a read error. In nucleotides, the CDR3 is TGTGCCAGCAGCTACATAGATACGCAGTATTTT. Amino acid sequence: CASSYIDTQYF. This sequence joins TRBV7-9 and TRBJ2-3; D is undetermined. With 4 bases removed from V and 5 bases from J, the gap between germline ends came to 4 bases. The CDR3 has 11 amino acids. Germline V gives CDR1 SEHNR, CDR2 FQNEAQ (reference sequence).

The V gene is TRBV10-2, the J gene TRBJ2-6; D remains ambiguous. The germline V gene has CDR1 WSHSY and CDR2 SAAADI. V was pared by 8 bases and J by 4 bases, with 12 bases between. The CDR3 runs 14 residues. CDR3 DNA: TGCGCCAGCTGGGCGGCAGTAGGGGCCAACGTCCTGACTTTC. It codes for CASWAAVGANVLTF.

This clonotype was seen only a few times. This chain links TRBV6-2 or TRBV6-3 with TRBJ2-3, with D maybe TRBD1 (5 bases). This CDR3 has 16 amino acids. CDR1 and CDR2 from the germline V gene are MNHEY and SVGEGT. Between the trimmed V and J ends, which lost 2 bases and 6 bases, there was a span of 18 bases. The chain's CDR3 is CASSYNRHIISDTQYF. CDR3 sequence (DNA): TGTGCCAGCAGTTACAACAGGCACATTATCTCCGATACGCAGTATTTT.

This clonotype has ten or more counts. The rearrangement links TRBV28 to TRBJ2-7; 8 bases agree with TRBD2. Trimming at V came to 5 bases and at J to 3 bases, leaving 6 bases not matched to a gene. The CDR3 extends over 14 amino acids. Germline V lookup: CDR1 MDHEN, CDR2 SYDVKM. The CDR3 nucleotides read TGTGCCAGCAGTAGGAAGCGGGAGCTCTACGAGCAGTACTTC. It specifies CASSRKRELYEQYF.

In its sample, this clonotype was seen a few times. The chain is built from TRBV29-1 and TRBJ1-1, with no clear D. V was clipped by 2 bases and J by 2 bases, with 6 bases between them. The CDR3 contains 12 residues. Germline V lookup: CDR1 SQVTM, CDR2 ANQGSEA. The CDR3 reads CSVERRNTEAFF. The CDR3 DNA is TGCAGCGTTGAACGGCGAAACACTGAAGCTTTCTTT.

This clonotype was found many times. V usage is TRBV20-1 and J usage is TRBJ2-3; D gene ambiguous. V gave up 5 bases and J gave up 2 bases, with 23 bases separating them. The germline V gene has CDR1 DFQATT and CDR2 SNEGSKA (reference sequence). This CDR3 has 17 amino acids. The CDR3 sequence is CSAHKTWTKGFTDTQYF. The CDR3 nucleotides read TGCAGTGCTCACAAGACTTGGACGAAAGGGTTCACAGATACGCAGTATTTT.

This clonotype has more than one count but fewer than ten. The chain combines TRBV6-1 with TRBJ2-3, with 11 bases fitting TRBD2. Trimming at V came to 6 bases and at J to 3 bases, leaving 5 bases not matched to a gene. This CDR3 comprises 15 residues. CDR1 and CDR2 from the germline V gene are MNHNS and SASEGT. The CDR3 coding sequence is TGTGCCAGCAGCCAGACTAGCGGGACGACAGATACGCAGTATTTT. Its protein is CASSQTSGTTDTQYF.

This clonotype was counted only a few times. V gene TRBV6-4 combines with J gene TRBJ2-2; the match to TRBD2 covers 9 bases. CDR3 length: 16 amino acids. Germline assignment: CDR1 MRHNA and CDR2 SNTAGT. The V gene end was trimmed by 5 bases and the J gene end by 2 bases; junction bases not matched to a gene: 6. The CDR3 nucleotides are TGTGCCAGCAGTCCCCAGGGACTAGCTAACACCGGGGAGCTGTTTTTT. Its translation: CASSPQGLANTGELFF.

This clonotype was seen only a few times. The chain is built from TRBV4-3 and TRBJ1-1; perhaps TRBD1 as D (5 bases). Trimming took 0 bases from V and 3 from J, leaving 14 bases between them. CDR3 length: 16 residues. CDR1 and CDR2 from the germline V gene are LGHNA and YSLEER. CDR3 nucleotides: TGCGCCAGCAGCCAAGAACCGGGGGTCAGGGACACTGAAGCTTTCTTT. Protein: CASSQEPGVRDTEAFF.

The table lists this clonotype with a few counts. The genes are TRBV12-3 or TRBV12-4 and TRBJ2-5; 7 nucleotides align to TRBD2. Losses at the gene ends were 5 bases for V and 4 bases for J; bases not matched to a gene: 10. CDR3 length: 15 residues. The CDR3 coding sequence is TGTGCCAGCAGTCCCCAGGGAGGGAAGGGAGAGACCCAGTACTTC. Translated, it gives CASSPQGGKGETQYF.

The V and J genes are TRBV27 and TRBJ1-1; a weak D match, TRBD1 (5 bases). CDR3 length: 14 residues. Germline-derived CDR1 and CDR2 are MNHEY and SMNVEV (reference sequence). Trimming cost V 0 bases and J 8 bases, with 13 bases left between them. CDR3 nucleotide sequence: TGTGCCAGCAGTTTATCTAGCAGGGATGGAGAAGCTTTCTTT. Its translation: CASSLSSRDGEAFF.